This T cell receptor (beta chain) was retrieved from a study of CD8+ T cells in alopecia areata. Looking at the study overall: Tofacitinib treatment spanned 6 to 18 months, with 6 months off drug afterward. Whole-study findings and limits: Tofacitinib produced a significant decrease in scalp clonality and in expanded CD8+ clones among the top 100. The study also sequences resident alphabeta T cells of normal skin in scalp samples.

Extraction and reverse transcription of RNA yielded cDNA as the sequencing template. Sequenced by immunoSEQ multiplex PCR; TCRdb stores in-frame clones only, minus some. This sample has approximately 210,000 clones, with roughly 66% found just once. This CDR3 contains 12 residues. Trimming took 6 bases from V and 6 from J, leaving 10 bases between them. From germline, CDR1 is MNHNS and CDR2 SASEGT. The sample's treatment: oral pan-JAK inhibitor, 5-10 mg twice daily. Points on this clone: Its target is not known.

Here the sequenced sample was CD4+ T cells sorted from blood, taken at week 44, from a patient treated with tofacitinib. The sequence was obtained from a human donor with alopecia areata. The J gene is TRBJ2-3, the V gene TRBV6-1; D possibly matches TRBD1 or TRBD2 (5 bases each). The CDR3 region has the DNA TGTGCCAGCAGCGGGGCCTCGGATACGCAGTATTTT. It translates to CASSGASDTQYF.